This TCR beta chain was sequenced during a study of post-analysis software for immune sequencing data. The wider study: Several disease courses (relapsing-remitting, secondary progressive and progressive-relapsing) of multiple sclerosis were included.

Study-level results: Patients carried five TRBV segments more frequently than controls did, and TRBV5-6, TRBV5-1 and TRBV20-1 were among them. With F measure, samples from one preparation batch clustered together strongly. Compared against controls, patients with multiple sclerosis displayed significantly lower normalized Chao1 diversity.

V lost 3 bases to trimming and J lost 3 bases, with 15 bases between them. The CDR3 length is 15 residues. CDR1 and CDR2 from the germline V gene are LGHDT and YNNKEL (reference sequence). Unique-molecular-identifier-tagged TCR beta cDNA libraries were used. There were 1 to 10 million T cells, and 510,000 or so cDNA molecules came from them. One entry per CDR3 protein, called by TCRdb with MiXCR from the PCR reads. The sample consists of approximately 400,000 distinct CDR3 sequences, less than 35% of them appearing once. A word on this clonotype: Antigen specificity is unknown.

Sequenced material: blood. The receptor was isolated from a girl between 10 and 17 years old with multiple sclerosis. This chain joins TRBV3-1 and TRBJ2-7, with D possibly being TRBD2 (6 bases). CDR3 in amino acids: CASSQPGTVFYEQYF. The CDR3 region has the DNA TGTGCCAGCAGCCAGCCCGGGACTGTCTTCTACGAGCAGTACTTC.